This TCR beta chain was obtained from a study of T cell responses to AZD1222 COVID-19 vaccine. Assay used: immunoSEQ multiplex PCR; TCRdb lists only in-frame clones, some missing. The table includes over 150,000 clones, 80% to 95% detected once. On this clone itself: The antigen remains unidentified.

Both about-4-week and about-12-week second-dose recipients were combined. General observations from the study: White British people made up most donors, females outnumbered males, and clonal diversity was possibly underestimated.

Material: peripheral blood, obtained 28 days after the second AZD1222 dose. This receptor was taken from an adult who received the AZD1222 COVID-19 vaccine.

The CDR3 DNA sequence: TGTGCCAGCAGCCCCCAACTAGCGAACTACGTTGAGCAGTACTTC. Residues: CASSPQLANYVEQYF. The chain joins TRBV9 to TRBJ2-7, with 7 bases aligning to TRBD2. The V segment lost 4 bases and the J segment 7 bases; nucleotides outside the gene matches: 14. The CDR3 extends over 15 amino acids. Germline V gives CDR1 SGDLS, CDR2 YYNGEE.